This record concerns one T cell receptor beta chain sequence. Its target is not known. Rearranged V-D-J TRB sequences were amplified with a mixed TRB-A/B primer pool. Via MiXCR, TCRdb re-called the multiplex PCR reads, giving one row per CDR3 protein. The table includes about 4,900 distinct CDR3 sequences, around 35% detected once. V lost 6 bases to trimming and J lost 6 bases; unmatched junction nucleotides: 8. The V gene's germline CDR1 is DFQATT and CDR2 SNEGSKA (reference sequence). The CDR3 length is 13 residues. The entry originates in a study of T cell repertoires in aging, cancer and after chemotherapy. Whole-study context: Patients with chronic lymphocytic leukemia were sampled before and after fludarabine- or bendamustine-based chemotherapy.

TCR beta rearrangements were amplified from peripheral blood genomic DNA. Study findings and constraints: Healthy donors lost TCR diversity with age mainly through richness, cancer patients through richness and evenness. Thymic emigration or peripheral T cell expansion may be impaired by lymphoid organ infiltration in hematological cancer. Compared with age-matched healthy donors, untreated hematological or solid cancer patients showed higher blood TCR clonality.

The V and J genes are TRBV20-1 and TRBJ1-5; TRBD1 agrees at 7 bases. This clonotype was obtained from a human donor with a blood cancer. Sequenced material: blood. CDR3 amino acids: CSAITGVGQPQHF. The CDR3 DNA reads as TGCAGTGCCATCACAGGGGTGGGTCAGCCCCAGCATTTT.